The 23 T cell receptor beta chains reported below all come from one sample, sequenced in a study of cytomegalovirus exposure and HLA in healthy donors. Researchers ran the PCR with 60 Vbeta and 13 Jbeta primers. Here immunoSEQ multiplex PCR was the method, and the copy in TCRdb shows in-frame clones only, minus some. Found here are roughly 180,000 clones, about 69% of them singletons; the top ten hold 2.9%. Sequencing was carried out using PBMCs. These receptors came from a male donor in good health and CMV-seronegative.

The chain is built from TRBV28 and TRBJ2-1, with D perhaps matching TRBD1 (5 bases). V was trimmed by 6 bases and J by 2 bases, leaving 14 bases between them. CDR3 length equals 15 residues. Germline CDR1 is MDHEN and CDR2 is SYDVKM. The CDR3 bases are TGTGCCAGCAGCTCCGACAGAGTACCCTACAATGAGCAGTTCTTC. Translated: CASSSDRVPYNEQFF.

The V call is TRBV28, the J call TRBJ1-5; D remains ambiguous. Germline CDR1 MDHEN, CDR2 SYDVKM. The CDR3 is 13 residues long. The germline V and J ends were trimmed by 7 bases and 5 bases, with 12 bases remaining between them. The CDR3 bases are TGTGCCAGCACCAAGGAGAACTATCAGCCCCAGCATTTT. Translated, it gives CASTKENYQPQHF.

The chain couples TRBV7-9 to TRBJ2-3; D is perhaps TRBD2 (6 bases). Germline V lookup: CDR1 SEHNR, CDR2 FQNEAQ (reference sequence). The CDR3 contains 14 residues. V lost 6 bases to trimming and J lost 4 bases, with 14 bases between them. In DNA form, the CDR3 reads TGTGCCAGCAGGTTTGGGCGGGGACCAGATACGCAGTATTTT. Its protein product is CASRFGRGPDTQYF.

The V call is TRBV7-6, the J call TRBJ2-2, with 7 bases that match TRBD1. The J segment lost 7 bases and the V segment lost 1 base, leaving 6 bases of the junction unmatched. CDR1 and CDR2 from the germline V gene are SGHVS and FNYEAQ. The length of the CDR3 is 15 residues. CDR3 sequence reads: CASSLEAGGGGELFF. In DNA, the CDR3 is TGTGCCAGCAGCTTAGAGGCAGGGGGTGGCGGGGAGCTGTTTTTT.

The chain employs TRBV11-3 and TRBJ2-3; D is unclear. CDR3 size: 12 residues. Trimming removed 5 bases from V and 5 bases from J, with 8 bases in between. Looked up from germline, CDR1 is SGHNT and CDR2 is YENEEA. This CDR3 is CASSPSGDTQYF. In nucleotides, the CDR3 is TGTGCCAGCAGCCCCTCCGGAGATACGCAGTATTTT.

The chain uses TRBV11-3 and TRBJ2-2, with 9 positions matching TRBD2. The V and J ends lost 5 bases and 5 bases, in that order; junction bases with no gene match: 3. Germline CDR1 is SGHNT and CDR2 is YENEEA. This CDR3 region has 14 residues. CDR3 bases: TGTGCCAGCAGCCATAGCGGGAGTACCGGGGAGCTGTTTTTT. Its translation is CASSHSGSTGELFF.

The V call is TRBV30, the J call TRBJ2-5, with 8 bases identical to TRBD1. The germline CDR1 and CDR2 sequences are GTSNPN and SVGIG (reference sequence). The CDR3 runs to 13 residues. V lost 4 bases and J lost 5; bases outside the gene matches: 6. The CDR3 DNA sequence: TGTGCCTGGAACCGGCAGGGGGCGGAGACCCAGTACTTC. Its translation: CAWNRQGAETQYF.

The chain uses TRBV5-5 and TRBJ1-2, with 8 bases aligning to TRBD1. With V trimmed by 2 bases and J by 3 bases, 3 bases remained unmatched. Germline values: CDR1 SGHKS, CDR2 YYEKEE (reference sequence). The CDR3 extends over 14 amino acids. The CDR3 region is CASSFGQGDYGYTF. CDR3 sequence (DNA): TGTGCCAGCAGCTTTGGACAGGGCGACTATGGCTACACCTTC.

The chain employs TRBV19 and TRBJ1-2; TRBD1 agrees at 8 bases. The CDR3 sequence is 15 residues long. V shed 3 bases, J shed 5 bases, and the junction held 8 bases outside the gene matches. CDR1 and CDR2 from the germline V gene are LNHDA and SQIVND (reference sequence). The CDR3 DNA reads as TGTGCCAGTAGTATTACGGACAGGGCATCGTATGGCTACACCTTC. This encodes CASSITDRASYGYTF.

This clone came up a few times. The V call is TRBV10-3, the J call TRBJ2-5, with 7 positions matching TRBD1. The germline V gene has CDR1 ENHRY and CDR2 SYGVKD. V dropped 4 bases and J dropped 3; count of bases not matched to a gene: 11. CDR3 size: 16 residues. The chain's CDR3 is CAISATEGAWEETQYF. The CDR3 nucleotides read TGTGCCATCAGTGCCACAGAGGGGGCTTGGGAAGAGACCCAGTACTTC.

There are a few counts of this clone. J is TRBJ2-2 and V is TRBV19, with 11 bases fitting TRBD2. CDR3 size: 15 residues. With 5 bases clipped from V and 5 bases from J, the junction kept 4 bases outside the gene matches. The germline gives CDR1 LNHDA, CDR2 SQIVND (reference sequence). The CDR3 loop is CASSLGLAETGELFF. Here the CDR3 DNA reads TGTGCCAGTAGTTTGGGACTAGCGGAGACCGGGGAGCTGTTTTTT. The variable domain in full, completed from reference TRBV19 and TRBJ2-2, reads DGGITQSPKYLFRKEGQNVTLSCEQNLNHDAMYWYRQDPGQGLRLIYYSQIVNDFQKGDIAEGYSVSREKKESFPLTVTSAQKNPTAFYLCASSLGLAETGELFFGEGSRLTVL.

The CDR3 bases are TGTGCCAGCAGTACATCTTGGACAGGGGGCCCTAACTATGGCTACACCTTC. Protein: CASSTSWTGGPNYGYTF. The chain couples TRBV25-1 to TRBJ1-2; TRBD1 matches at 11 bases. CDR3 length equals 17 residues. CDR1 is MGHDK and CDR2 is SYGVNS in the germline V gene. With V trimmed by 5 bases and J by 0 bases, 8 bases remained unmatched.

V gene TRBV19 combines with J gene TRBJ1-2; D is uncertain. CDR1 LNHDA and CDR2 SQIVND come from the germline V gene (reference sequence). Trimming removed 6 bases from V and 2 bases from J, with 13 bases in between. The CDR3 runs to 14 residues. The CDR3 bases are TGTGCCAGTAGAAACTACGGGGTCAACTATGGCTACACCTTC. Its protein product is CASRNYGVNYGYTF.

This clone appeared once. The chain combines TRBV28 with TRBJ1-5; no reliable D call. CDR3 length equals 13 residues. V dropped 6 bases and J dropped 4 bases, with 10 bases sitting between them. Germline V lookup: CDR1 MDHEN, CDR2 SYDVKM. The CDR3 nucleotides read TGTGCCAGCAGCCGCCTAAAAAATCAGCCCCAGCATTTT. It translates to CASSRLKNQPQHF. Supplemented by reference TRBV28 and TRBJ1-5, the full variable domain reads DVKVTQSSRYLVKRTGEKVFLECVQDMDHENMFWYRQDPGLGLRLIYFSYDVKMKEKGDIPEGYSVSREKKERFSLILESASTNQTSMYLCASSRLKNQPQHFGDGTRLSIL.

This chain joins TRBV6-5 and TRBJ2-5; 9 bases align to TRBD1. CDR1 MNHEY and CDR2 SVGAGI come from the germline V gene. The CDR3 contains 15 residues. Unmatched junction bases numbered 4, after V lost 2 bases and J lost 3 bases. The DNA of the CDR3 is TGTGCCAGCAGTTACCCAGGACAGGGGAAAGAGACCCAGTACTTC. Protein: CASSYPGQGKETQYF.

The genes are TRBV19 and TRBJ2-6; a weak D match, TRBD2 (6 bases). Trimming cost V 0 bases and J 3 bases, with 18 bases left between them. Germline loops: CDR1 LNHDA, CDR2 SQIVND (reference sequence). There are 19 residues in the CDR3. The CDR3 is CASSIDTGRGVNGANVLTF. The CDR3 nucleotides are TGTGCCAGTAGTATAGATACGGGGCGGGGAGTGAATGGGGCCAACGTCCTGACTTTC.

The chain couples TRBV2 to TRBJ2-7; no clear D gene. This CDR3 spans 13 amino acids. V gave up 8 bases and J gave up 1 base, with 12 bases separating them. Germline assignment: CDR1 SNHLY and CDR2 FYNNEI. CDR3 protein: CASLNTDSYEQYF. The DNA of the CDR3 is TGTGCCAGCTTGAATACTGATTCCTACGAGCAGTACTTC.

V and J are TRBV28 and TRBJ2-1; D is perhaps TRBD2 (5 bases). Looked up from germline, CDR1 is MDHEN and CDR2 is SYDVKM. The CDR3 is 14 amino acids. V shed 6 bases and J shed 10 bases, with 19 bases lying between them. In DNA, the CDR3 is TGTGCCAGCAGCCCGGACTCCACCCGGGCAGAGCAGTTCTTC. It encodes CASSPDSTRAEQFF.

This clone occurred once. The CDR3 region is CASSGGRNEQFF. The DNA for the CDR3 is TGTGCCAGTAGCGGGGGCCGCAATGAGCAGTTCTTC. V usage is TRBV6-1 and J usage is TRBJ2-1, with 9 bases identical to TRBD2. This CDR3 region has 12 residues. V trimming: 9 bases; J trimming: 6 bases; junction bases outside the gene matches: 3. Germline loops: CDR1 MNHNS, CDR2 SASEGT.

CDR3 DNA: TGTGCCTGGACACGGGGACTAGCGGGAGGAACAGATACGCAGTATTTT. Translation: CAWTRGLAGGTDTQYF. J is TRBJ2-3 and V is TRBV30, with TRBD2 matching over 15 bases. Germline-derived CDR1 and CDR2 are GTSNPN and SVGIG (reference sequence). J gave up 3 bases and V 4 bases, and 5 bases lay outside the gene matches. The CDR3 loop spans 16 amino acids.

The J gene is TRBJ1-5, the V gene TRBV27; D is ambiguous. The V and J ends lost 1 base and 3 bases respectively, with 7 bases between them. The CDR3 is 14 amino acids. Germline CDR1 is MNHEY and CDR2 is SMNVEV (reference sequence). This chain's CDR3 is CASSLWADNQPQHF. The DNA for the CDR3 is TGTGCCAGCAGTTTATGGGCTGACAATCAGCCCCAGCATTTT.

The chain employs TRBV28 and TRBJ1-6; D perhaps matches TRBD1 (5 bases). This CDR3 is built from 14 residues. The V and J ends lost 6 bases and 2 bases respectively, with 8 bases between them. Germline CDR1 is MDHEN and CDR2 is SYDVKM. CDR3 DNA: TGTGCCAGCAGGGACACGACCTATAATTCACCCCTCCACTTT. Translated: CASRDTTYNSPLHF.

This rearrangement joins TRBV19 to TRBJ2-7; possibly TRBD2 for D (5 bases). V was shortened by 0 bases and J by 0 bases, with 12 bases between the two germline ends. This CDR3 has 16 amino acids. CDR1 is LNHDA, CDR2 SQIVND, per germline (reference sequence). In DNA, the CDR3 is TGTGCCAGTAGTATAGATCACCGGGGAAACTCCTACGAGCAGTACTTC. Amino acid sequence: CASSIDHRGNSYEQYF. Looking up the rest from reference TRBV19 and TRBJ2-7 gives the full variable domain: DGGITQSPKYLFRKEGQNVTLSCEQNLNHDAMYWYRQDPGQGLRLIYYSQIVNDFQKGDIAEGYSVSREKKESFPLTVTSAQKNPTAFYLCASSIDHRGNSYEQYFGPGTRLTVT.